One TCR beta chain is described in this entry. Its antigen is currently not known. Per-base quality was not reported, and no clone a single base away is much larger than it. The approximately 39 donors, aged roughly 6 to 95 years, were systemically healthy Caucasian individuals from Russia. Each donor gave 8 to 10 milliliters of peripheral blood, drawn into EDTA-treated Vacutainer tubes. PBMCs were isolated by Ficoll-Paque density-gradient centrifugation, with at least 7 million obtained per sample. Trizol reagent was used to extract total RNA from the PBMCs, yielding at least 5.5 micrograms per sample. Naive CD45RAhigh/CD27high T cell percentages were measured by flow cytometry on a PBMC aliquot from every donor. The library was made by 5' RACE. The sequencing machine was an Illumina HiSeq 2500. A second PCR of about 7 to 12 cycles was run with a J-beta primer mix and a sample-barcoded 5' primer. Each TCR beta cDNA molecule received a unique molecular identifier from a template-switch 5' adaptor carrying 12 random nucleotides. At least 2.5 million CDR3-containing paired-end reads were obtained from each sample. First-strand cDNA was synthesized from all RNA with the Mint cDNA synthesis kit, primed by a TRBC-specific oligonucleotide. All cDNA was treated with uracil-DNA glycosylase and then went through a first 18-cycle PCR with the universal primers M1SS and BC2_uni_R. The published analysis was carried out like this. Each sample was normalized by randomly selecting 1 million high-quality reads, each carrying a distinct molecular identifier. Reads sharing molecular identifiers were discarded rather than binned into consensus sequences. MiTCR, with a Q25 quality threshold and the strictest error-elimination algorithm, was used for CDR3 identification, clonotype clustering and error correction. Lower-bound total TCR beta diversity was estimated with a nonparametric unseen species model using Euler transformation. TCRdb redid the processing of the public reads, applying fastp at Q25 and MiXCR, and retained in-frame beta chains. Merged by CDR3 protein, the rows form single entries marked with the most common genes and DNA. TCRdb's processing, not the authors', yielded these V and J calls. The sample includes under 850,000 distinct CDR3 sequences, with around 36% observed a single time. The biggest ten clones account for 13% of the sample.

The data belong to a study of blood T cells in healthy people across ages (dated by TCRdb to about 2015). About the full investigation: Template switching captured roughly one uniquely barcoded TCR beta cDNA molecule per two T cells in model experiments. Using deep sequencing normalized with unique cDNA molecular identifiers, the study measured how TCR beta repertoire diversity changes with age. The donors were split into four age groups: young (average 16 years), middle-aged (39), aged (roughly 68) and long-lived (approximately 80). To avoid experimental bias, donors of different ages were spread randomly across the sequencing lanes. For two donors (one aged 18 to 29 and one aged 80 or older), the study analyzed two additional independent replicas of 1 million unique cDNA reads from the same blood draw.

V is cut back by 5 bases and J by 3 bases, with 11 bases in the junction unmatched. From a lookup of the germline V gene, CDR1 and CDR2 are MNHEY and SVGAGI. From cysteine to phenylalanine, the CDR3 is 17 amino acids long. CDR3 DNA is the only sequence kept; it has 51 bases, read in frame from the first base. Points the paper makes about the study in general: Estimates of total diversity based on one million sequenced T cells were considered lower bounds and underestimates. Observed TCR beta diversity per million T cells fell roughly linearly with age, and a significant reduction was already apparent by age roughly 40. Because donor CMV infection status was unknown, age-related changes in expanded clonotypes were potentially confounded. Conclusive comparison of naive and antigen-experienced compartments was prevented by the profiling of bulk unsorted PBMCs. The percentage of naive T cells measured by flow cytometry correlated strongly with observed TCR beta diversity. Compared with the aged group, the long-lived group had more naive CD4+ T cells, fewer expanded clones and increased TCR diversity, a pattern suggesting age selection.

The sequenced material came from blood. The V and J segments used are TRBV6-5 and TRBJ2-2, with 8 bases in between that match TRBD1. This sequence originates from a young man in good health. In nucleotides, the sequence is TGTGCCAGCAGTACTACGACAACAGGGGGTGACACCGGGGAGCTGTTTTTT. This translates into CASSTTTTGGDTGELFF.